The present T cell receptor beta chain was sequenced within a study of T cells in Graves' hyperthyroidism and ophthalmopathy. Study-wide results and limits: Blood also carried most thyroid clonotypes expanded above 0.001.

There are many counts of this clonotype. The antigen remains undetermined. Extraction of PBMCs used 8 to 10 ml of fresh peripheral blood. The CDR3 covers 14 residues. Trimming removed 3 bases from V and 5 bases from J, with 12 bases in between. Regions amplified from RNA transcripts were the TCR beta CDR3 regions. An initial round of RT-PCR targeting the TCR CDR3 relied on the HTBI primer set. TCRdb recomputed calls from the multiplex PCR reads with MiXCR, one row per CDR3 protein. The sample yields hundreds of thousands of distinct CDR3 sequences, 14% seen once. The sequence came from a woman aged 18-29 years with Graves' hyperthyroidism. This rearrangement joins TRBV12-3 or TRBV12-4 to TRBJ2-3; maybe TRBD2 (5 bases). The sequenced sample consisted of blood. CDR3: CASSFLGGLDTQYF. In DNA form, the CDR3 reads TGTGCCAGCAGTTTCCTTGGCGGACTAGATACGCAGTATTTT.